A single sample gave rise to the 25 T cell receptor beta chains below, sequenced in a study of T cell responses to AZD1222 COVID-19 vaccine. This table comes from immunoSEQ multiplex PCR, and its TCRdb copy is limited to in-frame clones, with some not included. The sample carries about 160,000 clones, around 90% recorded once. The sequenced sample was peripheral blood, obtained 28 days after the second AZD1222 dose. These receptors were taken from an adult who received the AZD1222 COVID-19 vaccine.

With respect to this clone: The CDR3 carries no conserved terminal phenylalanine or tryptophan, so it likely arises from a read error. No DNA is shown, since the ends of the CDR3 on it are uncertain; the CDR3 is the one TCRdb lists. J is TRBJ1-1 and V is TRBV7-2; the DNA was not compared with TRBD1, the D call given in the table. 12 amino acids form the CDR3, both terminal residues included. Germline V gives CDR1 SGHTA, CDR2 FQGNSA. The CDR3 loop reads CASSLGAGDRTL.

The rearrangement links TRBV27 to TRBJ1-5, with D possibly matching TRBD1 (6 bases). V was pared by 5 bases and J by 4 bases, with 21 bases between. CDR1 is MNHEY, CDR2 SMNVEV, per germline (reference sequence). The CDR3 length is 17 residues. The CDR3, as DNA: TGTGCCAGCAGTCCACTCAACCCGGGACACCAAAATCAGCCCCAGCATTTT. Amino acid sequence: CASSPLNPGHQNQPQHF.

The chain employs TRBV6-5 and TRBJ2-1; the D gene is possibly TRBD2 (5 bases). In germline, CDR1 is MNHEY, CDR2 SVGAGI. The CDR3 contains 16 residues. The V end was cut by 0 bases, the J end by 4 bases, with 13 bases between. The CDR3 sequence: CASSYSTGERYNEQFF. In DNA form, the CDR3 reads TGTGCCAGCAGTTACTCGACCGGGGAGAGGTACAATGAGCAGTTCTTC.

The V gene is TRBV5-1, the J gene TRBJ1-1, with D possibly matching TRBD1 (6 bases). This CDR3 has 15 amino acids. CDR1 and CDR2 from the germline V gene are SGHRS and YFSETQ. The V end was cut by 0 bases, the J end by 9 bases, with 18 bases between. CDR3 DNA sequence: TGCGCCAGCAGCTTGGTGTCGGTAGGGGGTGATCAAGCTTTCTTT. Residues: CASSLVSVGGDQAFF.

The chain uses TRBV24-1 and TRBJ2-7; TRBD2 is a possible D gene (5 bases). The CDR3 covers 14 residues. In germline, CDR1 is KGHDR, CDR2 SFDVKD. The V end was cut by 4 bases, the J end by 6 bases, with 15 bases between. In DNA, the CDR3 is TGTGCCACCAGTGAATGGGTGGGAGAAGTCGAGCAGTACTTC. As protein: CATSEWVGEVEQYF.

The CDR3 nucleotides are TGCGCCAGCAGCTCGGATCTACCCTACAATGAGCAGTTCTTC. Its translation: CASSSDLPYNEQFF. The rearrangement joins TRBV5-1 to TRBJ2-1; D remains unclear. CDR3 length: 14 amino acids. Germline assignment: CDR1 SGHRS and CDR2 YFSETQ. The ends were cut back, 3 bases at V and 2 bases at J, with 9 bases in the middle.

In its sample, this clone was seen a few times. The rearrangement uses TRBV7-9 and TRBJ1-2; maybe TRBD1 (6 bases). Trimming left V 1 base short and J 6 bases short, with 9 bases between. The CDR3 contains 13 residues. Germline CDR1 SEHNR, CDR2 FQNEAQ (reference sequence). The chain's CDR3 is CASSLENRDGYTF. The CDR3 DNA reads TGTGCCAGCAGCTTAGAAAACAGGGATGGCTACACCTTC. Full variable domain (outside the CDR3, taken from reference TRBV7-9 and TRBJ1-2): DTGVSQNPRHKITKRGQNVTFRCDPISEHNRLYWYRQTLGQGPEFLTYFQNEAQLEKSRLLSDRFSAERPKGSFSTLEIQRTEQGDSAMYLCASSLENRDGYTFGSGTRLTVV.

The chain carries TRBV6-1 and TRBJ2-5, with 8 nucleotides matching TRBD1. The V gene's germline CDR1 is MNHNS and CDR2 SASEGT. V lost 3 bases, J lost 5 bases, and 14 bases stayed unmatched. CDR3 size: 17 residues. In DNA form, the CDR3 reads TGTGCCAGCAGTGAGTTTATTGGACAGGGAGGAAAGGAGACCCAGTACTTC. Protein: CASSEFIGQGGKETQYF.

This chain uses TRBV7-8 with TRBJ2-5, with D tentatively TRBD2 (6 bases). Germline V CDR1 and CDR2: SGHVS, FQNEAQ. This CDR3 region has 15 residues. V was shortened by 2 bases and J by 2 bases, with 12 bases between the two germline ends. The CDR3 sequence: CASSLPLAGQETQYF. The CDR3 nucleotides read TGTGCCAGCAGCTTACCCCTGGCGGGGCAAGAGACCCAGTACTTC. The full variable domain, completed using reference TRBV7-8 and TRBJ2-5, is GAGVSQSPRYKVAKRGQDVALRCDPISGHVSLFWYQQALGQGPEFLTYFQNEAQLDKSGLPSDRFFAERPEGSVSTLKIQRTQQEDSAVYLCASSLPLAGQETQYFGPGTRLLVL.

This chain links TRBV5-1 with TRBJ1-2, with D possibly matching TRBD1 (6 bases). This CDR3 has 13 residues. V was cut by 0 bases and J by 8 bases, with 11 bases left in between. Germline V CDR1 and CDR2: SGHRS, YFSETQ. CDR3 sequence reads: CASSLERGVGYTF. In DNA form, the CDR3 reads TGCGCCAGCAGCTTGGAAAGGGGGGTAGGCTACACCTTC.

V and J are TRBV6-5 and TRBJ1-1; no clear D gene. Trimming left V 5 bases short and J 0 bases short, with 7 bases between. In germline, CDR1 is MNHEY, CDR2 SVGAGI. The CDR3 covers 13 residues. CDR3 amino acids: CASSLTLNTEAFF. CDR3 sequence (DNA): TGTGCCAGCAGTCTGACTTTGAACACTGAAGCTTTCTTT.

This chain links TRBV11-2 with TRBJ2-7; D tentatively reads TRBD1 or TRBD2 (6 bases each). The V and J ends lost 0 bases and 3 bases respectively, with 12 bases between them. Germline assignment: CDR1 SGHAT and CDR2 FQNNGV. CDR3 length: 15 amino acids. CDR3 nucleotides: TGTGCCAGCAGCTTAGAAGCACAGGGACTCTACGAGCAGTACTTC. It codes for CASSLEAQGLYEQYF.

The chain couples TRBV6-1 to TRBJ2-3; no clear D gene. V shed 1 base and J shed 1 base, with 6 bases lying between them. CDR3 length: 14 amino acids. Germline CDR1 and CDR2: MNHNS and SASEGT. Here the CDR3 DNA reads TGTGCCAGCAGTGAAGTCCGGGGCACAGATACGCAGTATTTT. Translation: CASSEVRGTDTQYF.

The V and J genes are TRBV30 and TRBJ1-1; D is ambiguous. Trimming cost V 4 bases and J 4 bases, with 16 bases left between them. The germline V gene has CDR1 GTSNPN and CDR2 SVGIG (reference sequence). The CDR3 has 14 amino acids. The DNA of the CDR3 is TGTGCCTGGACACAAAGGGCGGTTGGCACTGAAGCTTTCTTT. Amino acid sequence: CAWTQRAVGTEAFF.

This clone was seen only once. The rearrangement joins TRBV3-1 (or the pseudogene TRBV3-2) to TRBJ2-7, with D maybe TRBD1 (6 bases). Per germline, CDR1 LGHDT and CDR2 YNNKEL (reference sequence). V was clipped by 1 base and J by 2 bases, with 15 bases between them. CDR3 length equals 16 residues. In nucleotides, the CDR3 is TGTGCCAGCAGCCAAGGCCCCGACAGGACCCCCTACGAGCAGTACTTC. Translation gives CASSQGPDRTPYEQYF.

V gene TRBV10-3 combines with J gene TRBJ1-2, with TRBD1 matching 8 bases. Germline loops: CDR1 ENHRY, CDR2 SYGVKD. V gave up 2 bases and J gave up 7 bases; unmatched junction bases: 0. The CDR3 has 12 residues. This CDR3 is CAISETGGGYTF. The CDR3 nucleotides are TGTGCCATCAGTGAGACAGGGGGTGGCTACACCTTC.

The chain uses TRBV11-2 and TRBJ1-2; D gene ambiguous. The CDR3 loop spans 13 amino acids. V was pared by 1 base and J by 1 base, with 4 bases between. Germline CDR1 and CDR2: SGHAT and FQNNGV. The CDR3 DNA reads as TGTGCCAGCAGCTTAGGCGGTAACTATGGCTACACCTTC. As protein: CASSLGGNYGYTF. The full variable domain, rest sourced from reference TRBV11-2 and TRBJ1-2, is EAGVAQSPRYKIIEKRQSVAFWCNPISGHATLYWYQQILGQGPKLLIQFQNNGVVDDSQLPKDRFSAERLKGVDSTLKIQPAKLEDSAVYLCASSLGGNYGYTFGSGTRLTVV.

This clone occurred a few times. The chain combines TRBV5-1 with TRBJ2-5, with TRBD2 matching over 8 bases. The CDR3 contains 13 residues. V shed 2 bases, J shed 5 bases, and the junction held 2 bases outside the gene matches. The V gene's germline CDR1 is SGHRS and CDR2 YFSETQ. CDR3 in amino acids: CASSLQRGETQYF. The DNA for the CDR3 is TGCGCCAGCAGCTTACAGCGGGGGGAGACCCAGTACTTC.

The V call is TRBV18, the J call TRBJ1-4; D not resolved. Trimming took off 0 bases at V and 12 bases at J, with 8 bases between the two ends. The CDR3 has 12 residues. CDR1 is KGHSH, CDR2 LQKENI, per germline. The DNA of the CDR3 is TGTGCCAGCTCACCACCATCCGGGGAACTGTTTTTT. Its protein product is CASSPPSGELFF.

The rearrangement links TRBV6-5 to TRBJ1-2; perhaps TRBD1 as D (6 bases). Germline lookup yields CDR1 MNHEY and CDR2 SVGAGI. The CDR3 is made up of 14 amino acids. V gave up 6 bases and J gave up 4 bases, with 15 bases separating them. The CDR3 DNA follows: TGTGCCAGCAGACCGCAACAGGGCGCCTATGGCTACACCTTC. Translated, it gives CASRPQQGAYGYTF.

By proportion, this clone is medium-sized. The chain has TRBV29-1 and TRBJ2-1, with 9 bases lining up with TRBD1. The CDR3 has 15 amino acids. V lost 3 bases, J lost 6 bases, and 9 bases stayed unmatched. Looked up from germline, CDR1 is SQVTM and CDR2 is ANQGSEA. CDR3 nucleotide sequence: TGCAGCGTTGATAAAGGGACAGGGAGTGGCAATGAGCAGTTCTTC. Translation: CSVDKGTGSGNEQFF.

V is TRBV6-5 and J is TRBJ1-5, with 8 bases aligning to TRBD1. J gave up 5 bases and V 2 bases, and 5 bases lay outside the gene matches. The germline gives CDR1 MNHEY, CDR2 SVGAGI. The CDR3 has 15 amino acids. The CDR3 region has the DNA TGTGCCAGCAGTTACCAGGGGGCTAGGGATCAGCCCCAGCATTTT. Translated: CASSYQGARDQPQHF.

The V call is TRBV2, the J call TRBJ1-2, with 7 bases matching TRBD1. The CDR3 sequence is 12 residues long. Trimming took 6 bases from V and 5 from J; bases not matched to a gene: 3. Looked up from germline, CDR1 is SNHLY and CDR2 is FYNNEI. The CDR3 loop reads CASSGTAYGYTF. The DNA of the CDR3 is TGTGCCAGCAGCGGGACAGCTTATGGCTACACCTTC.

This chain connects TRBV19 to TRBJ2-3; 9 positions match TRBD2. Germline lookup yields CDR1 LNHDA and CDR2 SQIVND (reference sequence). The V and J ends lost 5 bases and 7 bases, in that order; junction bases with no gene match: 22. The CDR3 sequence is 19 residues long. The chain's CDR3 is CASSPEGFETSGAVNTQYF. DNA of the CDR3: TGTGCCAGTAGTCCGGAGGGTTTCGAGACTAGCGGTGCGGTTAATACGCAGTATTTT. Together with reference TRBV19 and TRBJ2-3, the CDR3 gives the full variable domain: DGGITQSPKYLFRKEGQNVTLSCEQNLNHDAMYWYRQDPGQGLRLIYYSQIVNDFQKGDIAEGYSVSREKKESFPLTVTSAQKNPTAFYLCASSPEGFETSGAVNTQYFGPGTRLTVL.

The chain has TRBV29-1 and TRBJ2-7; 10 positions agree with TRBD1. CDR1 and CDR2 (germline): SQVTM, ANQGSEA. The CDR3 has 14 amino acids. With 4 bases clipped from V and 6 bases from J, the junction kept 9 bases outside the gene matches. The CDR3 bases are TGCAGCGTTGCCCTCGGGACAGGGGCCTCCGAGCAGTACTTC. Protein: CSVALGTGASEQYF.